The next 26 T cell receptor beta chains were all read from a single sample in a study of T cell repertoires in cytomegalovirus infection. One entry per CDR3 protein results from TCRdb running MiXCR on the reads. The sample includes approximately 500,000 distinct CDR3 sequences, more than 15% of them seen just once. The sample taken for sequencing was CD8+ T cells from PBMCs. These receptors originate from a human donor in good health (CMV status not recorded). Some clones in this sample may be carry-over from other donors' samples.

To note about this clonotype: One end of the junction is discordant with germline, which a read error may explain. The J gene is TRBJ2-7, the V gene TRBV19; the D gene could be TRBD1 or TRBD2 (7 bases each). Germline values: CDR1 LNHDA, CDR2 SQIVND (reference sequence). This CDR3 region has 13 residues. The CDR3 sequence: CPSSSGGGYEQYF. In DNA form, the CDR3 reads TGTCCCAGTAGTTCAGGGGGGGGGTACGAGCAGTACTTC.

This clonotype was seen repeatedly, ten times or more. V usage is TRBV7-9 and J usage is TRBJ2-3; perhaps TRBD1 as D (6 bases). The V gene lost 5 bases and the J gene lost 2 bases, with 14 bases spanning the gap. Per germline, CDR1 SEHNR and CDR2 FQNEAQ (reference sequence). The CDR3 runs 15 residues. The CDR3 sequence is CASSDPDSLTDTQYF. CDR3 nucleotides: TGTGCCAGCAGCGATCCGGACAGCCTCACAGATACGCAGTATTTT. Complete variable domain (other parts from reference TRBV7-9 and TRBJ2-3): DTGVSQNPRHKITKRGQNVTFRCDPISEHNRLYWYRQTLGQGPEFLTYFQNEAQLEKSRLLSDRFSAERPKGSFSTLEIQRTEQGDSAMYLCASSDPDSLTDTQYFGPGTRLTVL.

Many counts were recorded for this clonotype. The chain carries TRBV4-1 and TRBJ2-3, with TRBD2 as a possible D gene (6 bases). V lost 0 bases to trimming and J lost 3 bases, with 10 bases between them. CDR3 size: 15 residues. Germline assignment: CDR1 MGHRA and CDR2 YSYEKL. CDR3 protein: CASSQDPGVTDTQYF. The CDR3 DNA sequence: TGCGCCAGCAGCCAAGATCCGGGAGTGACAGATACGCAGTATTTT.

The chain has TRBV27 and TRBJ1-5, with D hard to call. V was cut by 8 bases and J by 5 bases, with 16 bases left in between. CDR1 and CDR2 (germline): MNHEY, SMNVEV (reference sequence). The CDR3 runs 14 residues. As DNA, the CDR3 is TGTGCCAGCCGTAACCCGGGCGTCGATCAGCCCCAGCATTTT. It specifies CASRNPGVDQPQHF.

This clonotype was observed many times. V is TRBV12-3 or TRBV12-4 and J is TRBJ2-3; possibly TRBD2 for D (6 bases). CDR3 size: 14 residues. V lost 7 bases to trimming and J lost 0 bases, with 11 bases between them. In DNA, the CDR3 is TGTGCCAGCACTCCCGGAGGGAGCACAGATACGCAGTATTTT. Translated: CASTPGGSTDTQYF.

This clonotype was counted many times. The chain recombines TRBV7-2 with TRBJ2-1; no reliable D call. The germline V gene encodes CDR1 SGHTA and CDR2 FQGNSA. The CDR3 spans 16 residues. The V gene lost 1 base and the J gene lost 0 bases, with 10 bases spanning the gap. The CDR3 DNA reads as TGTGCCAGCAGCTTAGTACCAGAGAGCTCCTACAATGAGCAGTTCTTC. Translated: CASSLVPESSYNEQFF.

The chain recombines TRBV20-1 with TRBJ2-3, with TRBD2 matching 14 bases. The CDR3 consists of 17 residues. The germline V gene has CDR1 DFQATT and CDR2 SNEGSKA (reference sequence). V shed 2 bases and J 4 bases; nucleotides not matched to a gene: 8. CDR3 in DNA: TGCAGTGCTAGAAGTGTGAAGGGACTAGCGGGAGCAGATACGCAGTATTTT. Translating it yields CSARSVKGLAGADTQYF.

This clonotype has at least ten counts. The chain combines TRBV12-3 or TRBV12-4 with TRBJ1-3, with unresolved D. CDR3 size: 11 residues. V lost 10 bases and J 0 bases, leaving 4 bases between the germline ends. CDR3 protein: CATRSGNTIYF. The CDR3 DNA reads TGTGCCACCCGCTCTGGAAACACCATATATTTT.

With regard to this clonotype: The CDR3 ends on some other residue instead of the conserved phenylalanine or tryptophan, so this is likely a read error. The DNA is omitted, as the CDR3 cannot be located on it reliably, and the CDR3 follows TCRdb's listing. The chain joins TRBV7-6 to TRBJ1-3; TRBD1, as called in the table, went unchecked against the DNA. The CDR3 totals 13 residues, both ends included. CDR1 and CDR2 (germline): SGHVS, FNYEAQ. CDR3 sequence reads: CASSSSGGSTICY.

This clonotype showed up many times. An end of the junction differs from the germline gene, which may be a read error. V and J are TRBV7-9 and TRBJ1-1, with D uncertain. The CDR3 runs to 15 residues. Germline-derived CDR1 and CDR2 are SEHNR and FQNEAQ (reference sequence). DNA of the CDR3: TGTGCCAGCAGGTTAGGGTGGCAGCAGAACACTGAAGCTTTCTTT. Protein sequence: CASRLGWQQNTEAFF. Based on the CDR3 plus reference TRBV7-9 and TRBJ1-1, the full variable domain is DTGVSQNPRHKITKRGQNVTFRCDPISEHNRLYWYRQTLGQGPEFLTYFQNEAQLEKSRLLSDRFSAERPKGSFSTLEIQRTEQGDSAMYLCASRLGWQQNTEAFFGQGTRLTVV.

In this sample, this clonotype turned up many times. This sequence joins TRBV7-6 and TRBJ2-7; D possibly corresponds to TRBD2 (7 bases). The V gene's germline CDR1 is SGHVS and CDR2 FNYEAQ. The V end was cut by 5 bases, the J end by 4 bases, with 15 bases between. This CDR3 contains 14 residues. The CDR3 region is CASSGPGGGYEQYF. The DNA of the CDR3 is TGTGCCAGCAGCGGCCCGGGGGGCGGGTACGAGCAGTACTTC. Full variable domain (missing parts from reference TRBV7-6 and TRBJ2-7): GAGVSQSPRYKVTKRGQDVALRCDPISGHVSLYWYRQALGQGPEFLTYFNYEAQQDKSGLPNDRFSAERPEGSISTLTIQRTEQRDSAMYRCASSGPGGGYEQYFGPGTRLTVT.

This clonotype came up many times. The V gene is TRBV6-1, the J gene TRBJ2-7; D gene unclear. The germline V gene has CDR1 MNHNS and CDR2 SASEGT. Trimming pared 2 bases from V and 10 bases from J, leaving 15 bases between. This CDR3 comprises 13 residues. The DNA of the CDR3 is TGTGCCAGCAGTGAATACACCACAGTCGAACAGTACTTC. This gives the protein CASSEYTTVEQYF.

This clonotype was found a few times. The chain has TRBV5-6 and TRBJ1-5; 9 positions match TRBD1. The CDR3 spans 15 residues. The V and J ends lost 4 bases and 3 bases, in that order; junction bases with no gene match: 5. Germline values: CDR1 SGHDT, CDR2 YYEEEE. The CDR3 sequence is CASSGGTGFNQPQHF. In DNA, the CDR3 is TGTGCCAGCAGCGGCGGGACAGGGTTCAATCAGCCCCAGCATTTT. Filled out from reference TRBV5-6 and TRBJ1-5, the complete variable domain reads DAGVTQSPTHLIKTRGQQVTLRCSPKSGHDTVSWYQQALGQGPQFIFQYYEEEERQRGNFPDRFSGHQFPNYSSELNVNALLLGDSALYLCASSGGTGFNQPQHFGDGTRLSIL.

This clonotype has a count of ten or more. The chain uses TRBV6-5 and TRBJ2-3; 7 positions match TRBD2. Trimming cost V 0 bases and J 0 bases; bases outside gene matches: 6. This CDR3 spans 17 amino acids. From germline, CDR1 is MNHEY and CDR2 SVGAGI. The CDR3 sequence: CASSYSLAGDSTDTQYF. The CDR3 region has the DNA TGTGCCAGCAGTTACTCTCTCGCGGGGGATAGCACAGATACGCAGTATTTT.

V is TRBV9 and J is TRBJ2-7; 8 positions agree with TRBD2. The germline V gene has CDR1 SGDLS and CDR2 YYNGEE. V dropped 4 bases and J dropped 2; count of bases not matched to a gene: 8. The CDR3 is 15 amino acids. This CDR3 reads CASSRSGSTTYEQYF. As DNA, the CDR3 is TGTGCCAGCAGCCGCAGCGGGAGTACCACCTACGAGCAGTACTTC. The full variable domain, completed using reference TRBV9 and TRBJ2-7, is DSGVTQTPKHLITATGQRVTLRCSPRSGDLSVYWYQQSLDQGLQFLIQYYNGEERAKGNILERFSAQQFPDLHSELNLSSLELGDSALYFCASSRSGSTTYEQYFGPGTRLTVT.

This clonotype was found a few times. The CDR3 protein is CSVEAGESYEQYF. DNA for the CDR3: TGCAGCGTTGAAGCGGGAGAGTCCTACGAGCAGTACTTC. The chain has TRBV29-1 and TRBJ2-7; D might be TRBD2 (6 bases). The V gene's germline CDR1 is SQVTM and CDR2 ANQGSEA. Trimming shortened V by 1 base and J by 1 base, and 8 bases separated the two germline ends. CDR3 size: 13 residues.

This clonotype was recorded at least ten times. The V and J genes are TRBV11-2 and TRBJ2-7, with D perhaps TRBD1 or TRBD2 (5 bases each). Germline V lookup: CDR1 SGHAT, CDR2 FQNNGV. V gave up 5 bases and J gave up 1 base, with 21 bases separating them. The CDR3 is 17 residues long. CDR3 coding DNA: TGTGCCAGCAGCCCTTGGGACGCCAGCGGTCGATCCTACGAGCAGTACTTC. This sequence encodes CASSPWDASGRSYEQYF.

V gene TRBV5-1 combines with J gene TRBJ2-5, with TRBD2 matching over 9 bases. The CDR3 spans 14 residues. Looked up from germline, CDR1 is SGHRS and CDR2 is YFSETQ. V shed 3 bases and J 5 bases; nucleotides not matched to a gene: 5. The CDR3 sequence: CASSSDSGSETQYF. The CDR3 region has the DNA TGCGCCAGCAGCTCCGATAGCGGGAGTGAGACCCAGTACTTC.

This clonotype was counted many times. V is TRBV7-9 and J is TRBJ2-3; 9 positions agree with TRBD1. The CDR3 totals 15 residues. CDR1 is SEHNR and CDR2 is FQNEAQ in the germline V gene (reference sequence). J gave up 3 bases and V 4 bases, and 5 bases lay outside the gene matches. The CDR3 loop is CASSSPGTGTDTQYF. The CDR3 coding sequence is TGTGCCAGCAGCTCACCAGGGACAGGGACAGATACGCAGTATTTT.

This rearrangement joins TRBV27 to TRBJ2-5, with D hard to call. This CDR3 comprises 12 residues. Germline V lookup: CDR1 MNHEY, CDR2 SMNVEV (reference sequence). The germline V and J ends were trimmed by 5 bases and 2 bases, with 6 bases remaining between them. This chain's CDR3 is CASSGSQETQYF. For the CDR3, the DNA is TGTGCCAGCAGTGGATCTCAAGAGACCCAGTACTTC.

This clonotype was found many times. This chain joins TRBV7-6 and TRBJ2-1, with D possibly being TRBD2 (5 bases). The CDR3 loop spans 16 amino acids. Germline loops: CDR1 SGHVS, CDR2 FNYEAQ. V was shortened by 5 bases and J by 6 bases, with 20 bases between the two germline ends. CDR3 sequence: CASSPGGRPVSNEQFF. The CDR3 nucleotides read TGTGCCAGCAGCCCCGGAGGCCGGCCCGTATCCAATGAGCAGTTCTTC. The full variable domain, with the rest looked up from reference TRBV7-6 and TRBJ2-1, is GAGVSQSPRYKVTKRGQDVALRCDPISGHVSLYWYRQALGQGPEFLTYFNYEAQQDKSGLPNDRFSAERPEGSISTLTIQRTEQRDSAMYRCASSPGGRPVSNEQFFGPGTRLTVL.

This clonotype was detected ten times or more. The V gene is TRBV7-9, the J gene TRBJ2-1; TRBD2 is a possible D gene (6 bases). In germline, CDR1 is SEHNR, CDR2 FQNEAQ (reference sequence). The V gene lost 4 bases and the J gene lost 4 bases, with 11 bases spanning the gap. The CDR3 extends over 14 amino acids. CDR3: CASSSGGAYNEQFF. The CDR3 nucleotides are TGTGCCAGCAGCTCCGGCGGGGCTTACAATGAGCAGTTCTTC.

The CDR3 sequence: CASSSPLEGYTF. The CDR3 bases are TGTGCCAGCAGCTCCCCTTTGGAGGGCTACACCTTC. J is TRBJ1-2 and V is TRBV7-3; no clear D. Deletions cut 4 bases from V and 8 bases from J, with 11 bases between. CDR3 size: 12 residues. The V gene's germline CDR1 is SGHTA and CDR2 FQGTGA.

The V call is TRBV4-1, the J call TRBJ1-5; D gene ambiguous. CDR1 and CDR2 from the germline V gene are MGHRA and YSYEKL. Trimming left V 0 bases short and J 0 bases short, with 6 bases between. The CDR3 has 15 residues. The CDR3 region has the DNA TGCGCCAGCAGCCAAGACGGGGATAGCAATCAGCCCCAGCATTTT. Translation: CASSQDGDSNQPQHF.

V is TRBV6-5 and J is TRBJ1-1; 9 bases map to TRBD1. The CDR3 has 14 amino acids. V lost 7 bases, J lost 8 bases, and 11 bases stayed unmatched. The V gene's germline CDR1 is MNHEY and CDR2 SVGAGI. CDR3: CASTPNRGPIEAFF. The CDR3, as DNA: TGTGCCAGCACCCCTAACAGGGGGCCGATCGAAGCTTTCTTT.

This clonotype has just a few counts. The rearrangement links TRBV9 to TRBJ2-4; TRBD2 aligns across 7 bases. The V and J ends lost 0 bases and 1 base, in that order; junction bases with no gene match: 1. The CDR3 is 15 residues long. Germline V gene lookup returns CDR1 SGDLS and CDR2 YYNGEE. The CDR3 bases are TGTGCCAGCAGCGTAGGGGGAGGGGCCAAAAACATTCAGTACTTC. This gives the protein CASSVGGGAKNIQYF.